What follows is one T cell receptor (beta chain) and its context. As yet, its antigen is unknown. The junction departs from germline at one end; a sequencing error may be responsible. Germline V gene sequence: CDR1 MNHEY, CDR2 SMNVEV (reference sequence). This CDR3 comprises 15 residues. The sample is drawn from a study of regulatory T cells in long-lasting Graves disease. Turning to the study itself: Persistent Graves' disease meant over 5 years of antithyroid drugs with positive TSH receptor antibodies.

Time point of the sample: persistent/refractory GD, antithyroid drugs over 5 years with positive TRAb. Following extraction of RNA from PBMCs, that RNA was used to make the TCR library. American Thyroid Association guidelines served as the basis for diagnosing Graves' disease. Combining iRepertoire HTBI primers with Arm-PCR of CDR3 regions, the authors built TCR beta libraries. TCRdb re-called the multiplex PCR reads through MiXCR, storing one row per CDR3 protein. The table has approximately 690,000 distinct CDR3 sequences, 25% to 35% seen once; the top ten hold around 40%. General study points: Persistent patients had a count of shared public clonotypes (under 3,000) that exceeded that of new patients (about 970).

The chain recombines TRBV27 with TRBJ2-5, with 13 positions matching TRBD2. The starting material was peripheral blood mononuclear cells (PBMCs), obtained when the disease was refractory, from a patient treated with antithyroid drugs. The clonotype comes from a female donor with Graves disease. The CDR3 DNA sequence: TGTGTCAGCAGTGGACTAGCGGGAGAAAGAGAGACCCAGTACTTC. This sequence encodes CVSSGLAGERETQYF.